One and the same sample provided the 25 T cell receptor beta chains below, sequenced in a study of T cell responses to AZD1222 COVID-19 vaccine (dated by TCRdb to about 2021). Library prep was done by the immunoSEQ multiplex PCR assay. TCRdb carries this immuneACCESS record with in-frame sequences only. Its versions omit some clonotypes, under half of them owing to an unresolved V gene in the studies checked, with the rest unexplained. The sample has 80,000 to 100,000 clones on record, 75% to 95% of them singletons. Of the sample, 11% falls within the top ten clones. The sample's time point label, in plain terms: about 28 days (+/-7) after the second vaccine dose. Sequenced here: peripheral blood, sampled 28 days after the second AZD1222 dose. The source of these receptors is an adult who received the AZD1222 COVID-19 vaccine.

The chain couples TRBV3-1 (or the pseudogene TRBV3-2) to TRBJ1-2; D may be TRBD1 (6 bases). The CDR3 is made up of 14 amino acids. The V end lost 5 bases, the J end lost 7 bases, and 17 bases lay between the germline ends. Germline values: CDR1 LGHDT, CDR2 YNNKEL (reference sequence). The CDR3, as DNA: TGTGCCAGCAGCGCTTGGACGGCCAGGGGTGGCTACACCTTC. Protein sequence: CASSAWTARGGYTF.

Judged by abundance, this clone is medium-sized (0.01 to 0.1%). The CDR3 loop is CASRWQGTSYEQYF. CDR3 in DNA: TGTGCCAGCAGATGGCAGGGAACCTCCTACGAGCAGTACTTC. The genes are TRBV6-5 and TRBJ2-7; D is possibly TRBD1 (5 bases). The CDR3 is 14 amino acids. The germline gives CDR1 MNHEY, CDR2 SVGAGI. The V end was cut by 6 bases, the J end by 0 bases, with 12 bases between.

DNA of the CDR3: TGTGCCAGCAAGGCGGGAGGAAGGTACGAGCAGTACTTC. Amino acid sequence: CASKAGGRYEQYF. The genes are TRBV19 and TRBJ2-7, with TRBD2 identical over 8 bases. V trimming: 9 bases; J trimming: 4 bases; junction bases outside the gene matches: 8. The germline V gene has CDR1 LNHDA and CDR2 SQIVND (reference sequence). There are 13 residues in the CDR3.

The V gene is TRBV19, the J gene TRBJ2-7; weak D call: TRBD1 (6 bases). The germline CDR1 and CDR2 sequences are LNHDA and SQIVND (reference sequence). Trimming removed 8 bases from V and 1 base from J, with 6 bases in between. CDR3 length: 11 residues. The CDR3 sequence: CASGQSYEQYF. In nucleotides, the CDR3 is TGTGCCAGTGGACAGTCCTACGAGCAGTACTTC.

This chain joins TRBV5-1 and TRBJ2-1; the D gene is possibly TRBD2 (5 bases). The CDR3 is made up of 16 amino acids. V lost 2 bases and J 1 base, leaving 13 bases between the germline ends. The germline gives CDR1 SGHRS, CDR2 YFSETQ. CDR3: CASSLSLAPSYNEQFF. The CDR3 region has the DNA TGCGCCAGCAGCTTATCTCTAGCTCCGTCCTACAATGAGCAGTTCTTC.

The rearrangement joins TRBV11-3 to TRBJ2-6; the D is unclear. The CDR3 spans 14 residues. The germline V gene encodes CDR1 SGHNT and CDR2 YENEEA. Trimming stripped 2 bases from V and 2 bases from J, with 4 bases between. The CDR3 DNA sequence: TGTGCCAGCAGCTTAATACCTGGGGCCAACGTCCTGACTTTC. It translates to CASSLIPGANVLTF.

For the CDR3, the DNA is TGTGCCACCAGCAGGCAGACAGGGGCCCGTTATGGCTACACCTTC. Amino acid sequence: CATSRQTGARYGYTF. The chain is built from TRBV15 and TRBJ1-2; 8 nucleotides line up with TRBD1. This CDR3 comprises 15 residues. Trimming cost V 3 bases and J 5 bases; bases outside gene matches: 8. Germline V lookup: CDR1 LNHNV, CDR2 YYDKDF (reference sequence).

The chain combines TRBV15 with TRBJ1-4, with TRBD1 matching 10 bases. With V trimmed by 7 bases and J by 10 bases, 9 bases remained unmatched. CDR1 is LNHNV, CDR2 YYDKDF, per germline (reference sequence). The CDR3 has 14 residues. The CDR3, as DNA: TGTGCCACCACCACGGGGGACAGGGGAAGAAAACTGTTTTTT. It yields the protein CATTTGDRGRKLFF.

The V call is TRBV5-1, the J call TRBJ1-1; D not resolved. V was clipped by 3 bases and J by 1 base, with 10 bases between them. This CDR3 spans 14 amino acids. Germline CDR1 is SGHRS and CDR2 is YFSETQ. DNA of the CDR3: TGCGCCAGCAGCTGGGGAGTGGGGAACACTGAAGCTTTCTTT. This codes for CASSWGVGNTEAFF.

The chain links TRBV5-1 to TRBJ1-3, with D unresolved. The CDR3 extends over 15 amino acids. Between the trimmed V and J ends, which lost 4 bases and 3 bases, there was a span of 14 bases. Germline CDR1 reads SGHRS; CDR2 reads YFSETQ. This chain's CDR3 is CASSGGPEGGNTIYF. Written as DNA, the CDR3 is TGCGCCAGCAGCGGCGGACCGGAGGGTGGAAACACCATATATTTT.

The chain joins TRBV18 to TRBJ1-2; D is ambiguous. The germline CDR1 and CDR2 sequences are KGHSH and LQKENI. The V and J ends lost 0 bases and 3 bases respectively, with 11 bases between them. CDR3 size: 15 residues. The CDR3 reads CASSPPVVRDYGYTF. The CDR3 DNA reads as TGTGCCAGCTCACCACCGGTGGTTAGGGACTATGGCTACACCTTC.

The chain combines TRBV18 with TRBJ1-4; TRBD1 agrees at 7 bases. From germline, CDR1 is KGHSH and CDR2 LQKENI. CDR3 length: 14 residues. V shed 4 bases, J shed 1 base, and the junction held 0 bases outside the gene matches. The CDR3 sequence is CASSRQGTNEKLFF. The CDR3 region has the DNA TGTGCCAGCTCACGACAGGGAACTAATGAAAAACTGTTTTTT.

V and J are TRBV10-3 and TRBJ1-1; D call uncertain. This CDR3 is built from 14 residues. The germline V and J ends were trimmed by 4 bases and 1 base, with 10 bases remaining between them. Per the germline V gene, CDR1 is ENHRY and CDR2 is SYGVKD. The CDR3 loop is CAISVTTGNTEAFF. Here the CDR3 DNA reads TGTGCCATCAGTGTCACGACGGGGAACACTGAAGCTTTCTTT.

Written as DNA, the CDR3 is TGTGCCTGGAGACCCCCGACAGGGGAGGATTCACCCCTCCACTTT. It yields the protein CAWRPPTGEDSPLHF. This sequence joins TRBV30 and TRBJ1-6, with 8 bases aligning to TRBD1. Germline lookup yields CDR1 GTSNPN and CDR2 SVGIG (reference sequence). The CDR3 runs 15 residues. Germline trimming cut 3 bases from V and 8 bases from J; bases unmatched to any gene: 9.

The chain has TRBV6-5 and TRBJ2-2; D is perhaps TRBD2 (5 bases). Trimming shortened V by 6 bases and J by 5 bases, and 16 bases separated the two germline ends. CDR1 and CDR2 from the germline V gene are MNHEY and SVGAGI. The CDR3 contains 15 residues. The CDR3 region has the DNA TGTGCCAGCAGGGCCTGGGGAGTCAAAACCGGGGAGCTGTTTTTT. Translation: CASRAWGVKTGELFF.

The CDR3, as DNA: TGTGCCAGCAGCCCGACGGGTGCGGGAGGGGAGACCGGGGAGCTGTTTTTT. Translated, it gives CASSPTGAGGETGELFF. The rearrangement links TRBV7-3 to TRBJ2-2; 9 nucleotides match TRBD2. Germline trimming cut 5 bases from V and 5 bases from J; bases unmatched to any gene: 12. The germline V gene encodes CDR1 SGHTA and CDR2 FQGTGA. CDR3 length: 17 residues.

Judged by abundance, this clone is medium-sized (0.01 to 0.1%). The chain carries TRBV13 and TRBJ1-2, with a tentative D call TRBD1 (5 bases). The CDR3 has 16 amino acids. CDR1 PRHDT and CDR2 FYEKMQ come from the germline V gene (reference sequence). The V end lost 5 bases, the J end lost 6 bases, and 22 bases lay between the germline ends. For the CDR3, the DNA is TGTGCCAGCAGCGGAGAGGAGGGCCAGGGAGCGAATGGCTACACCTTC. It specifies CASSGEEGQGANGYTF.

The chain is built from TRBV7-9 and TRBJ2-2; 8 bases match TRBD2. This CDR3 comprises 13 residues. Looked up from germline, CDR1 is SEHNR and CDR2 is FQNEAQ (reference sequence). In DNA form, the CDR3 reads TGTGCAGCGGGGGAAAGGAACACCGGGGAGCTGTTTTTT. This translates into CAAGERNTGELFF.

J is TRBJ2-5 and V is TRBV30, with D possibly being TRBD2 (5 bases). The CDR3 is 12 residues long. V was pared by 3 bases and J by 1 base, with 6 bases between. Per germline, CDR1 GTSNPN and CDR2 SVGIG (reference sequence). CDR3 bases: TGTGCCTGGAGACTAGGCCAAGAGACCCAGTACTTC. It yields the protein CAWRLGQETQYF.

The rearrangement joins TRBV12-5 to TRBJ1-1; no clear D gene. There are 13 residues in the CDR3. Germline-derived CDR1 and CDR2 are LGHNT and FRNRAP. V was shortened by 1 base and J by 5 bases, with 8 bases between the two germline ends. The DNA of the CDR3 is TGTGCTAGTGGTTTGGAGCGGGGAACTGAAGCTTTCTTT. Its protein product is CASGLERGTEAFF. The variable domain in full, completed from reference TRBV12-5 and TRBJ1-1, reads DARVTQTPRHKVTEMGQEVTMRCQPILGHNTVFWYRQTMMQGLELLAYFRNRAPLDDSGMPKDRFSAEMPDATLATLKIQPSEPRDSAVYFCASGLERGTEAFFGQGTRLTVV.

The CDR3 spells CSVAGAGRASYEQYF. DNA of the CDR3: TGCAGCGTTGCTGGGGCAGGCAGGGCGTCCTACGAGCAGTACTTC. The genes are TRBV29-1 and TRBJ2-7, with D maybe TRBD1 (5 bases). Deletions cut 4 bases from V and 1 base from J, with 17 bases between. The CDR3 runs 15 residues. The V gene's germline CDR1 is SQVTM and CDR2 ANQGSEA.

V usage is TRBV2 and J usage is TRBJ2-6; 8 nucleotides match TRBD1. The junction had 6 bases not matched to a gene; V was cut back by 11 bases and J by 0 bases. The CDR3 runs to 15 residues. Germline V lookup: CDR1 SNHLY, CDR2 FYNNEI. The CDR3 DNA is TGTGCCGTACAGGGGGTGGGCTCTGGGGCCAACGTCCTGACTTTC. Its protein is CAVQGVGSGANVLTF. Together with reference TRBV2 and TRBJ2-6, the CDR3 gives the full variable domain: EPEVTQTPSHQVTQMGQEVILRCVPISNHLYFYWYRQILGQKVEFLVSFYNNEISEKSEIFDDQFSVERPDGSNFTLKIRSTKLEDSAMYFCAVQGVGSGANVLTFGAGSRLTVL.

The rearrangement joins TRBV7-9 to TRBJ1-1; D perhaps matches TRBD1 (5 bases). CDR3 length equals 12 residues. The germline CDR1 and CDR2 sequences are SEHNR and FQNEAQ (reference sequence). Trimming took 5 bases from V and 4 from J, leaving 8 bases between them. In DNA form, the CDR3 reads TGTGCCAGCAGCCCTCAGGGCACTGAAGCTTTCTTT. It translates to CASSPQGTEAFF.

V and J are TRBV28 and TRBJ1-1, with TRBD1 identical over 8 bases. The CDR3 consists of 16 residues. With V trimmed by 1 base and J by 5 bases, 9 bases remained unmatched. Germline lookup yields CDR1 MDHEN and CDR2 SYDVKM. This CDR3 reads CASSLLGQAIRTEAFF. The DNA of the CDR3 is TGTGCCAGCAGTTTATTGGGACAGGCTATTCGAACTGAAGCTTTCTTT.

This sequence joins TRBV14 and TRBJ2-5, with D unclear. Germline CDR1 reads SGHDN; CDR2 reads FVKESK. Trimming took 3 bases from V and 1 from J, leaving 3 bases between them. CDR3 length: 12 amino acids. CDR3 nucleotides: TGTGCCAGCAGCCACCCCCAAGAGACCCAGTACTTC. Translating gives CASSHPQETQYF.